The 31 T cell receptor beta chains reported below all come from one sample, sequenced in a study of tumor and adjacent non-tumor tissue in lung cancer. The template was RNA from unsorted bulk tissue. Three rounds of nested PCR, following a modified ARM-PCR protocol, produced the TCRbeta library. TCRdb independently ran MiXCR on the multiplex PCR reads; one entry per CDR3 protein. The table records approximately 71,000 distinct CDR3 sequences, roughly three fifths of them present only once. Sequenced material: lung tumor tissue. The receptors shown here come from a man aged 50-60 years with non-small cell lung cancer.

Turning to this clonotype: Germline and junction disagree at one end, which may indicate a read error. The chain couples TRBV11-2 to TRBJ2-1; D possibly corresponds to TRBD1 (6 bases). CDR3 length equals 14 residues. CDR1 and CDR2 from the germline V gene are SGHAT and FQNNGV. Written as DNA, the CDR3 is TGTGCCAGCAGTTTCGGACAGAAATACAATGAGCAGCTCTTC. Amino acid sequence: CASSFGQKYNEQLF.

V gene TRBV28 combines with J gene TRBJ2-7, with a weak D call TRBD2 (5 bases). Trimming shortened V by 6 bases and J by 12 bases, and 21 bases separated the two germline ends. Germline V gives CDR1 MDHEN, CDR2 SYDVKM. There are 13 residues in the CDR3. The CDR3 nucleotides are TGTGCCAGCAGGACCCCGGGGTATACGCGGCGGTACTTC. Translated, it gives CASRTPGYTRRYF.

A few counts support this clonotype. A clone one base away is much larger, so this may be a read error. This rearrangement joins TRBV5-4 to TRBJ1-4; unclear D gene. The V gene's germline CDR1 is SGHNT and CDR2 YYREEE (reference sequence). The CDR3 has 13 residues. The chain's CDR3 is CAGSLDPNEKLFF. The CDR3 region has the DNA TGTGCCGGCAGCTTGGACCCCAATGAAAAACTGTTTTTT.

In this sample, this clonotype turned up once. The rearrangement links TRBV12-3 or TRBV12-4 to TRBJ2-1; 9 nucleotides agree with TRBD2. The junction had 13 bases not matched to a gene; V was cut back by 10 bases and J by 6 bases. CDR3 length: 15 amino acids. For the CDR3, the DNA is TGTGCCATAAGACTAGCGGCTACTGCCATCAATGAGCAGTTCTTC. Its translation is CAIRLAATAINEQFF.

Concerning this clonotype: With a much larger clone just one base away, this may be a read error. V gene TRBV18 combines with J gene TRBJ2-7, with a weak D call TRBD1 (6 bases). This CDR3 is built from 14 residues. Looked up from germline, CDR1 is KGHSH and CDR2 is LQKENI. This CDR3 is CAGSGTIRGYEQYF. The CDR3 DNA follows: TGTGCCGGCTCCGGGACAATTCGGGGCTACGAGCAGTACTTC.

Concerning this clonotype itself: This may come from a read error, since a much larger clone is one base off. The J gene is TRBJ2-1, the V gene TRBV28; 13 bases align to TRBD2. Germline values: CDR1 MDHEN, CDR2 SYDVKM. The CDR3 has 16 amino acids. The CDR3 loop reads CVSSLRTSGRTHEQFF. The CDR3 DNA reads as TGTGTCAGCAGTCTCCGGACTAGCGGGAGAACACATGAGCAGTTCTTC. The full variable domain, its missing parts supplied by reference TRBV28 and TRBJ2-1, is DVKVTQSSRYLVKRTGEKVFLECVQDMDHENMFWYRQDPGLGLRLIYFSYDVKMKEKGDIPEGYSVSREKKERFSLILESASTNQTSMYLCVSSLRTSGRTHEQFFGPGTRLTVL.

This clonotype was counted once. Given a much more abundant clone one base away, this may be a read error. This chain joins TRBV20-1 and TRBJ2-1; 8 bases map to TRBD2. V shed 0 bases and J 9 bases; nucleotides not matched to a gene: 10. The germline V gene has CDR1 DFQATT and CDR2 SNEGSKA (reference sequence). The CDR3 length is 15 residues. The chain's CDR3 is CSARDRSTRGGEQFF. Here the CDR3 DNA reads TGCAGTGCTAGAGATAGGTCCACCCGGGGGGGTGAGCAGTTCTTC.

This clonotype occurred once. It may be a read error: a sequence one base away is much more abundant. The chain joins TRBV6-2 or TRBV6-3 to TRBJ2-3; maybe TRBD2 (6 bases). The length of the CDR3 is 15 residues. Per the germline V gene, CDR1 is MNHEY and CDR2 is SVGEGT. The CDR3 here is CASSYLGGSIDTQYF. The CDR3 nucleotides are TGTGCCAGCAGTTATCTCGGGGGAAGCATAGATACGCAGTATTTT.

The table lists this clonotype with many counts. The V gene is TRBV11-2, the J gene TRBJ2-7; D gene unclear. The length of the CDR3 is 12 residues. In germline, CDR1 is SGHAT, CDR2 FQNNGV. Trimming removed 5 bases at V and 7 bases at J, with 12 bases between. In nucleotides, the CDR3 is TGTGCCAGCAGCCCGAACGGAAATGAGCAGTACTTC. Protein: CASSPNGNEQYF.

As to this clonotype: The CDR3 end shows no conserved phenylalanine or tryptophan, and so a read error is likely. The J gene is TRBJ2-7, the V gene TRBV29-1; the match to TRBD1 covers 8 bases. The J call could be wrong; TRBJ2-1 is a better fit for the DNA end. The CDR3 spans 11 residues. CDR1 and CDR2 (germline): SQVTM, ANQGSEA. The CDR3 protein is CSAMTGVEQFL. The DNA of the CDR3 is TGCAGCGCAATGACAGGGGTCGAGCAGTTCTTA.

In its sample, this clonotype was seen a few times. The rearrangement joins TRBV5-1 to TRBJ2-3, with a weak D call TRBD2 (5 bases). Trimming stripped 5 bases from V and 6 bases from J, with 16 bases between. The CDR3 has 14 amino acids. Germline CDR1 SGHRS, CDR2 YFSETQ. The CDR3 here is CASRGVRDTDTQYF. As DNA, the CDR3 is TGCGCCAGCAGGGGAGTGCGCGACACGGATACGCAGTATTTT. Together with reference TRBV5-1 and TRBJ2-3, the CDR3 gives the full variable domain: KAGVTQTPRYLIKTRGQQVTLSCSPISGHRSVSWYQQTPGQGLQFLFEYFSETQRNKGNFPGRFSGRQFSNSRSEMNVSTLELGDSALYLCASRGVRDTDTQYFGPGTRLTVL.

Remarks on this clonotype: Sequence at one end of the junction differs from germline and may be a read error. The CDR3 loop is CASGQGLHYEQYF. CDR3 nucleotide sequence: TGCGCCAGCGGCCAAGGTCTTCACTACGAGCAGTACTTC. The rearrangement links TRBV4-1 to TRBJ2-7, with no clear D. Germline V gene sequence: CDR1 MGHRA, CDR2 YSYEKL. The CDR3 loop spans 13 amino acids.

This sequence joins TRBV28 and TRBJ2-6; 11 bases fit TRBD1. This CDR3 is built from 15 residues. Germline CDR1 reads MDHEN; CDR2 reads SYDVKM. J lost 6 bases, V lost 8 bases, and 6 bases had no gene match. The CDR3 region has the DNA TGTGCCAGCGGACAGGGGGCTGTAGAGGCCAACGTCCTGACTTTC. Amino acids: CASGQGAVEANVLTF.

CDR3 nucleotide sequence: TGTGCCAGCAGCCCCAACACGCGGGCCGGGGTGTTGTTTTTT. It encodes CASSPNTRAGVLFF. The rearrangement links TRBV11-3 to TRBJ2-2; possible D gene TRBD2, 5 bases. Trimming took off 5 bases at V and 15 bases at J, with 22 bases between the two ends. This CDR3 has 14 residues. From germline, CDR1 is SGHNT and CDR2 YENEEA.

For this clonotype: Being one base from a much bigger clone, this may be a read error. This chain joins TRBV5-1 and TRBJ1-1, with D possibly being TRBD1 (5 bases). Trimming left V 0 bases short and J 4 bases short, with 13 bases between. The germline gives CDR1 SGHRS, CDR2 YFSETQ. The CDR3 length is 15 residues. The CDR3 is CASSLDRTVGTEAFF. The DNA for the CDR3 is TGCGCCAGCAGCTTGGACAGGACCGTAGGCACTGAAGCTTTCTTT.

This clonotype showed up many times. The J gene is TRBJ1-3, the V gene TRBV4-1; no reliable D call. The length of the CDR3 is 14 residues. With 0 bases removed from V and 2 bases from J, the gap between germline ends came to 5 bases. Germline V gene sequence: CDR1 MGHRA, CDR2 YSYEKL. The CDR3 nucleotides are TGCGCCAGCAGCCAAGATCCCACTGGAAACACCATATATTTT. This translates into CASSQDPTGNTIYF.

Turning to this clonotype: A junction end diverges from the germline sequence, so it may reflect a read error. The V gene is TRBV20-1, the J gene TRBJ2-1; 8 bases match TRBD2. Germline CDR1 is DFQATT and CDR2 is SNEGSKA (reference sequence). The CDR3 has 15 residues. This CDR3 is CSARSAMAGGNDQFF. The CDR3 region has the DNA TGCAGTGCTAGGTCCGCAATGGCGGGAGGCAATGATCAGTTCTTC.

This clonotype was counted a single time. This clone may be a read error of a much larger clone one base away. The chain couples TRBV7-9 to TRBJ1-1; D ambiguous. The CDR3 runs to 12 residues. V was shortened by 2 bases and J by 5 bases, with 6 bases between the two germline ends. Germline V gene lookup returns CDR1 SEHNR and CDR2 FQNEAQ (reference sequence). CDR3 loop: CASSLTQTEAFF. The DNA for the CDR3 is TGTGCCAGCAGCTTAACGCAGACTGAAGCTTTCTTT.

The gene calls are TRBV5-4 and TRBJ2-1, with 7 positions matching TRBD2. CDR1 and CDR2 from the germline V gene are SGHNT and YYREEE (reference sequence). The CDR3 runs 16 residues. V shed 4 bases and J 7 bases; nucleotides not matched to a gene: 14. The CDR3 here is CASSRPSGVALNEQFF. In DNA, the CDR3 is TGTGCCAGCAGCCGGCCAAGCGGGGTGGCCCTGAATGAGCAGTTCTTC.

This clonotype was seen just once. This CDR3 is missing its conserved last phenylalanine or tryptophan, likely due to a read error. The chain recombines TRBV11-2 with TRBJ1-5; the match to TRBD1 covers 8 bases. This CDR3 is 16 amino acids long. Germline CDR1 is SGHAT and CDR2 is FQNNGV. Written as DNA, the CDR3 is TGCGCCAGCAGCTCACACACAGGACAGGGTGATCAGCCCCAGCATCTT. It specifies CASSSHTGQGDQPQHL.

Turning to this clonotype: One end of the junction fails to match germline, which may point to a read error. CDR3 nucleotides: TGTGCCGGCAGCCAAAGTATTGAGGGGGCGAGCACAGATACGCAGTATTTC. Translation: CAGSQSIEGASTDTQYF. V usage is TRBV4-2 and J usage is TRBJ2-3, with 7 bases that match TRBD1. Germline V lookup: CDR1 LGHNA, CDR2 YNFKEQ. This CDR3 is 17 amino acids long.

This chain's CDR3 is CASKSPSEGTDTQYF. CDR3 in DNA: TGTGCCAGCAAGTCCCCTAGCGAGGGCACAGATACGCAGTATTTT. The rearrangement uses TRBV28 and TRBJ2-3, with a tentative D call TRBD2 (6 bases). Trimming took 7 bases from V and 1 from J, leaving 15 bases between them. In germline, CDR1 is MDHEN, CDR2 SYDVKM. The CDR3 consists of 15 residues.

Comment on this clonotype: A much larger clone is a single base away; this may be a read error. The chain carries TRBV5-8 and TRBJ2-3, with D uncertain. The V end was cut by 6 bases, the J end by 6 bases, with 17 bases between. The length of the CDR3 is 14 residues. The germline V gene encodes CDR1 SGHTS and CDR2 YDEGEE. DNA for the CDR3: TGTGCCAGCAACCTAGGATTGGACCGCGATACGCAGTATTTT. Translated, it gives CASNLGLDRDTQYF.

As to this clonotype: A much larger clone differs from this one at a single base, so this may be a read error. This chain connects TRBV6-6 to TRBJ1-6, with D perhaps TRBD1 (5 bases). The V gene's germline CDR1 is MNHNY and CDR2 SVGAGI (reference sequence). Trimming took 8 bases from V and 15 from J, leaving 32 bases between them. The CDR3 has 17 amino acids. CDR3: CASRSVGSTAEFLRLHF. The CDR3 nucleotides read TGTGCCAGCCGTTCTGTGGGATCGACAGCTGAATTTTTACGCCTCCACTTT.

As for this clonotype: This clone may be a read error of a much larger clone one base away. The chain couples TRBV5-5 to TRBJ2-5; unclear D gene. Germline CDR1 reads SGHKS; CDR2 reads YYEKEE (reference sequence). The CDR3 totals 14 residues. CDR3 DNA sequence: TGTGTCAGCAGCGTTGAATGGGCCCAAGAGACCCAGTACTTC. The encoded protein is CVSSVEWAQETQYF.

As regards this clonotype: At one boundary the junction diverges from the germline segment, which might be a read error. This chain links TRBV6-6 with TRBJ1-4; D remains ambiguous. Germline CDR1 reads MNHNY; CDR2 reads SVGAGI (reference sequence). CDR3 size: 15 residues. CDR3 coding DNA: TGTGCCAGCAGTCCCCCAGAGCCTGGAAGTGGAAAACAGTTTTTT. Its protein is CASSPPEPGSGKQFF.

This clonotype was picked up one time. Likely a read error: the CDR3 ends without its conserved phenylalanine or tryptophan. The V and J genes are TRBV13 and TRBJ2-1; 8 bases map to TRBD2. Germline lookup yields CDR1 PRHDT and CDR2 FYEKMQ (reference sequence). The CDR3 is 18 amino acids. The J segment lost 1 base and the V segment lost 4 bases, leaving 12 bases of the junction unmatched. The CDR3 sequence: CASSSPRGSGTSYNEQFL. The CDR3 DNA is TGTGCCAGCAGCTCACCCCGAGGTAGCGGGACATCCTACAATGAGCAGTTCTTA.

This clonotype was seen ten or more times. The rearrangement joins TRBV7-8 to TRBJ2-5; D might be TRBD1 or TRBD2, each matching 5 bases. CDR3 length: 15 residues. Trimming removed 5 bases at V and 2 bases at J, with 15 bases between. The germline V gene has CDR1 SGHVS and CDR2 FQNEAQ. CDR3 amino acids: CASSPRGAAQETQYF. The CDR3 region has the DNA TGTGCCAGCAGCCCCCGAGGGGCGGCACAAGAGACCCAGTACTTC.

As concerns this clonotype: A junction end diverges from the germline sequence, so it may reflect a read error. The J gene is TRBJ1-6, the V gene TRBV12-3 or TRBV12-4, with 8 positions matching TRBD1. This CDR3 contains 15 residues. The CDR3 DNA reads as TGTGGCAGCAGCGACGGACAGGGTAGTAATTCACTCCTCCACTTT. Translating it yields CGSSDGQGSNSLLHF.

The chain joins TRBV6-6 to TRBJ1-4; D is unresolved. V lost 6 bases and J lost 12, with 20 bases in between. Germline V gene lookup returns CDR1 MNHNY and CDR2 SVGAGI (reference sequence). The CDR3 loop spans 14 amino acids. CDR3 sequence (DNA): TGTGCCAGCAGCCCGAGGGCCGCTAATAAAGAACTGTTTTTT. This encodes CASSPRAANKELFF.

Comments on this clonotype: It is likely a read error, because the conserved phenylalanine at the end of the CDR3 is missing. The chain has TRBV11-2 and TRBJ1-1; no clear D gene. The CDR3 loop spans 13 amino acids. Germline V lookup: CDR1 SGHAT, CDR2 FQNNGV. The CDR3: CASSLDRDTEAFC. CDR3 DNA sequence: TGTGCCAGCAGCTTGGACCGCGACACTGAGGCTTTCTGT.